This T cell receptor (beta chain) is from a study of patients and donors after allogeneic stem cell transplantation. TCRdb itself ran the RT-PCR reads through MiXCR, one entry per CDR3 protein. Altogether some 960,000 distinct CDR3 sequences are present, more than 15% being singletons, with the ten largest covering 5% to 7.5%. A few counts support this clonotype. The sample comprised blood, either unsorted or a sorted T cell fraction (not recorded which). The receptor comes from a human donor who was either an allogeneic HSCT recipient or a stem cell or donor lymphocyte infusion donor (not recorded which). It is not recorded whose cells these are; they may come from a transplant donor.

CDR3 protein: CASSQQRGSPNEQFF. CDR3 sequence (DNA): TGTGCCAGCAGCCAACAGCGAGGGAGCCCTAATGAGCAGTTCTTC. The chain carries TRBV6-1 and TRBJ2-1; D is possibly TRBD2 (5 bases). The V gene lost 6 bases and the J gene lost 7 bases, with 19 bases spanning the gap. This CDR3 has 15 amino acids. Germline CDR1 is MNHNS and CDR2 is SASEGT.